This T cell receptor beta chain was profiled in a study of blood T cell repertoires in COVID-19. Study details: From the United States, Italy and Spain came samples of acute and convalescent COVID-19.

In the authors' methods: Estimation of nucleated cell counts relied on the amplification of reference gene primers. Sequencing used immunoSEQ multiplex PCR; TCRdb keeps in-frame clones, though not all of them. V, J and clone size reflect that table, while D and trimming were determined from the DNA. The sample shows some 120,000 clones, approximately 84% of them seen only once. This TCR came from a man aged 65-85 years with active or convalescent COVID-19. Sequenced input: peripheral blood.

This CDR3 reads CASSQSGQGFYEQYF. DNA of the CDR3: TGCGCCAGCAGCCAGTCGGGACAGGGGTTTTACGAGCAGTACTTC. The rearrangement uses TRBV5-1 and TRBJ2-7; TRBD1 agrees at 10 bases. CDR1 is SGHRS and CDR2 is YFSETQ in the germline V gene. Germline trimming cut 4 bases from V and 4 bases from J; bases unmatched to any gene: 8. The CDR3 is 15 amino acids. The complete variable domain, with remaining parts taken from reference TRBV5-1 and TRBJ2-7, reads KAGVTQTPRYLIKTRGQQVTLSCSPISGHRSVSWYQQTPGQGLQFLFEYFSETQRNKGNFPGRFSGRQFSNSRSEMNVSTLELGDSALYLCASSQSGQGFYEQYFGPGTRLTVT.